The following is a T cell receptor beta chain sequence with its context. What it binds is not known. The CDR3 length is 15 residues. Germline lookup yields CDR1 LNHDA and CDR2 SQIVND (reference sequence). V shed 5 bases, J shed 4 bases, and the junction held 7 bases outside the gene matches. The method was immunoSEQ multiplex PCR; TCRdb's version includes in-frame clones alone and lacks a portion of them. Counted here are about 30,000 clones, more than 75% occurring once; the ten biggest clones make up under 1.2%. This entry is derived from a study of T cells in narcolepsy. Study-level points and caveats: Comparing one patient's CSF and blood CD4+ clonotypes highlighted HCRT- and TRIB2-specific autoreactive clonotypes.

The sample taken for sequencing was CD45RA- memory CD4+ T cells from PBMCs. The receptor comes from a human donor with narcolepsy. The V and J genes are TRBV19 and TRBJ2-2, with 7 bases identical to TRBD1. The CDR3 loop reads CASSSKDRFTGELFF. CDR3 bases: TGTGCCAGTAGTTCAAAGGACAGGTTCACCGGGGAGCTGTTTTTT.